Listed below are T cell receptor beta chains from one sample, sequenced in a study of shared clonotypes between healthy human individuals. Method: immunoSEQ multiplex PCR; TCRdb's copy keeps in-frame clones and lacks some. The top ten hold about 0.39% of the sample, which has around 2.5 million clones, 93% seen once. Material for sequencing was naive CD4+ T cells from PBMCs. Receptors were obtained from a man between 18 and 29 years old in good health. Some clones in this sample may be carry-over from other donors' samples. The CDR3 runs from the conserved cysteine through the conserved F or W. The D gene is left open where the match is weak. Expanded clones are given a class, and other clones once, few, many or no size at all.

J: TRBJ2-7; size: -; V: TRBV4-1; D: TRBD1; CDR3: CASSPGQGAREQYF; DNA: TGCGCCAGCAGCCCGGGACAGGGGGCGAGAGAGCAGTACTTC
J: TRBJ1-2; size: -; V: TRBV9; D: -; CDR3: CASSVGARGYTF; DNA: TGTGCCAGCAGCGTAGGGGCGCGAGGCTACACCTTC
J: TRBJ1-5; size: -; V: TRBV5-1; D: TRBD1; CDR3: CASSYAGGENQPQHF; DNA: TGCGCCAGCAGCTACGCAGGGGGCGAGAATCAGCCCCAGCATTTT
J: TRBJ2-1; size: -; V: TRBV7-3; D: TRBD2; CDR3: CASSLTSGGPYNEQFF; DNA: TGTGCCAGCAGCTTGACTAGCGGGGGGCCCTACAATGAGCAGTTCTTC
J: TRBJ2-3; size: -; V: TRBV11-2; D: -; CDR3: CASSLGLVEGTPTRF; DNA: TGTGCCAGCAGCTTAGGGCTGGTAGAAGGGACCCCCACACGATTT
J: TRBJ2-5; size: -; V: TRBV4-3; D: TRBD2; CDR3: CASSQDRLAGDQETQYF; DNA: TGCGCCAGCAGCCAAGATAGACTAGCGGGAGACCAAGAGACCCAGTACTTC
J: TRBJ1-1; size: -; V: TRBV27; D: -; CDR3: CASTPGGGITEAFF; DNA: TGTGCCAGCACTCCTGGGGGTGGAATCACTGAAGCTTTCTTT
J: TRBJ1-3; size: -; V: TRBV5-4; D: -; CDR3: CASSYDWGRGNTIYF; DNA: TGTGCCAGCAGCTATGACTGGGGACGGGGAAACACCATATATTTT
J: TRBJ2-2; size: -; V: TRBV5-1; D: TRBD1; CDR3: CASSPGQGDTGELFF; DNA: TGCGCCAGCAGCCCAGGACAGGGAGACACCGGGGAGCTGTTTTTT
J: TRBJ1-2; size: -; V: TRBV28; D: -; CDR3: CASSTRHVYGYTF; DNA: TGTGCCAGCAGCACCAGACATGTCTATGGCTACACCTTC
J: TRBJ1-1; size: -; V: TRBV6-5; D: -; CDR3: CASRPGEEAFF; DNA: TGTGCCAGCAGACCCGGAGAGGAAGCTTTCTTT
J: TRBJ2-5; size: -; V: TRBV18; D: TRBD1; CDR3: CASSLGQDQETQYF; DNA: TGTGCCAGCTCACTTGGACAGGATCAAGAGACCCAGTACTTC
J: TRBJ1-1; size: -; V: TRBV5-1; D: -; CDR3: CASSLGPWGSVTEAFF; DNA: TGCGCCAGCAGCTTGGGCCCTTGGGGCTCGGTCACTGAAGCTTTCTTT
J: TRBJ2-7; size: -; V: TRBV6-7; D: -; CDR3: CASSYLLYEQYF; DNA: TGTGCCAGCAGTTACTTACTGTACGAGCAGTACTTC
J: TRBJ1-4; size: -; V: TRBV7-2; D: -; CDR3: CASSLEATNEKLFF; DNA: TGTGCCAGCAGCTTAGAAGCAACTAATGAAAAACTGTTTTTT
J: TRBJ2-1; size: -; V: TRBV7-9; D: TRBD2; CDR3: CASSSGVSSGMYSGQFF; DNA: TGTGCCAGCAGCTCCGGGGTCTCAAGCGGGATGTACAGTGGGCAGTTCTTC
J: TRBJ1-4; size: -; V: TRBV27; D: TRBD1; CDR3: CASSSIWDRFREKLFF; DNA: TGTGCCAGCAGTTCAATATGGGACAGGTTTCGCGAAAAACTGTTTTTT
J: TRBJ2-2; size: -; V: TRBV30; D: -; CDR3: CAWSFLLLGELFF; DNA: TGTGCCTGGAGTTTTTTACTGCTCGGGGAGCTGTTTTTT
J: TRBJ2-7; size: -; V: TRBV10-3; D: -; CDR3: CAISQSGTGSYEQYF; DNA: TGTGCCATCAGTCAATCCGGGACTGGCTCCTACGAGCAGTACTTC
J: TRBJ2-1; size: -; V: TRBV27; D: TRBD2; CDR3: CASRGTSGRVYEQFF; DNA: TGTGCCAGCAGGGGGACTAGCGGGAGGGTCTATGAGCAGTTCTTC
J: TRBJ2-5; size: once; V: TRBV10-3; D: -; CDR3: CAISQGLRGREETQYF; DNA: TGTGCCATCAGTCAGGGACTTCGTGGCAGGGAAGAGACCCAGTACTTC
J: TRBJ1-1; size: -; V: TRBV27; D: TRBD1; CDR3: CASSGGFPNTEAFF; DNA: TGTGCCAGCTCAGGGGGGTTTCCTAACACTGAAGCTTTCTTT
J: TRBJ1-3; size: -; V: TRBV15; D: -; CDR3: CATSRDKAGDYTIYF; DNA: TGTGCCACCAGCAGAGATAAGGCAGGGGATTACACCATATATTTT
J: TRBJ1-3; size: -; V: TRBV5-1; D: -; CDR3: CASSLESGTSGNTIYF; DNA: TGCGCCAGCAGCTTGGAATCCGGGACTTCTGGAAACACCATATATTTT
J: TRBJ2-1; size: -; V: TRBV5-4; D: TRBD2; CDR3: CASSSGGARVWNEQFF; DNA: TGTGCCAGCAGCTCGGGAGGGGCTAGGGTGTGGAATGAGCAGTTCTTC
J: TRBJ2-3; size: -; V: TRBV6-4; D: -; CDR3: CASSDTGTSTDTQYF; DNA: TGTGCCAGCAGTGACACTGGGACTAGCACAGATACGCAGTATTTT
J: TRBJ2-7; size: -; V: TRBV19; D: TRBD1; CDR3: CASSDRQGNVYEQYF; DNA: TGTGCCAGTAGTGATCGACAGGGGAATGTCTACGAGCAGTACTTC
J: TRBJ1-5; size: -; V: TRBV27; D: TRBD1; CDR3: CASSSDRASQPQHF; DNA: TGTGCCAGCAGTTCCGACAGGGCGTCTCAGCCCCAGCATTTT
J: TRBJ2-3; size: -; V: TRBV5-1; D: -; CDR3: CASSLTPGPDTQYF; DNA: TGCGCCAGCAGCTTGACGCCCGGTCCTGATACGCAGTATTTT
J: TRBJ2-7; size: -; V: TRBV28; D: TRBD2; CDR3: CASSPGLAAVREQYF; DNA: TGTGCCAGCAGTCCCGGACTAGCGGCGGTTCGGGAGCAGTACTTC
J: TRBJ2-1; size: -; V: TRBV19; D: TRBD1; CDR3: CASSINRGYNEQFF; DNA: TGTGCCAGTAGTATCAACAGGGGCTACAATGAGCAGTTCTTC
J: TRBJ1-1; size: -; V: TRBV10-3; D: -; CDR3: CAIRGHMNTEAFF; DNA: TGTGCCATCAGGGGTCACATGAACACTGAAGCTTTCTTT
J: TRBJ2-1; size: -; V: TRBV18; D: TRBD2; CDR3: CASSPPLAESYNEQFF; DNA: TGTGCCAGCTCACCACCCCTAGCGGAATCCTACAATGAGCAGTTCTTC
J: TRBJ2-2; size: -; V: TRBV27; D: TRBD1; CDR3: CAVGQGATGELFF; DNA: TGTGCCGTCGGACAGGGCGCCACCGGGGAGCTGTTTTTT
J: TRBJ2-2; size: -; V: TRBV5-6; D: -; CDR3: CASSLEVGPNTGELFF; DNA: TGTGCCAGCAGCTTGGAGGTGGGACCGAACACCGGGGAGCTGTTTTTT
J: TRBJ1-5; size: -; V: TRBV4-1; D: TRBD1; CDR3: CASSPRNTGEGGNQPQHF; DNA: TGCGCCAGCAGCCCCCGAAATACAGGGGAGGGAGGAAATCAGCCCCAGCATTTT
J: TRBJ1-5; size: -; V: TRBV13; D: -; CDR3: CASSLGGGDKGQPQHF; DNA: TGTGCCAGCAGCTTAGGAGGGGGGGACAAGGGCCAGCCCCAGCATTTT
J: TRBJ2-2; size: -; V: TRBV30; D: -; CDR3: CACSRDFSGELFF; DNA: TGTGCCTGTTCCCGGGACTTCAGTGGGGAGCTGTTTTTT
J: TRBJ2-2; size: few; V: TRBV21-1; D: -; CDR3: CASSKTLGEVTGELFF; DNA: TGTGCCAGCAGCAAGACCCTTGGGGAAGTAACCGGGGAGCTGTTTTTT
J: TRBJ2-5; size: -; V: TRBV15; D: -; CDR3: CATSVTTGGETQYF; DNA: TGTGCCACCAGCGTTACAACCGGGGGAGAGACCCAGTACTTC
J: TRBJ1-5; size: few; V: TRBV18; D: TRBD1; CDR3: CASSSGDRGQPQHF; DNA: TGTGCCAGCTCATCTGGCGACAGGGGCCAGCCCCAGCATTTT
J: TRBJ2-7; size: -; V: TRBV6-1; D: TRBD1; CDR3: CASSPHRGSGEQYF; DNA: TGTGCCAGCAGTCCCCACAGGGGGTCGGGCGAGCAGTACTTC
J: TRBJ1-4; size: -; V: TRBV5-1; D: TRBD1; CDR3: CASSLGGHNEKLFF; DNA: TGCGCCAGCAGCTTAGGGGGCCATAATGAAAAACTGTTTTTT
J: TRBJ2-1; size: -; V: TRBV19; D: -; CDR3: CASSIGLGRECEQFF; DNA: TGTGCCAGTAGTATAGGTTTAGGACGGGAGTGTGAGCAGTTCTTC
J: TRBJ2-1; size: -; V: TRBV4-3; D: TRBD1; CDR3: CASSPRDRGNNEQFF; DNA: TGCGCCAGCAGCCCACGGGACAGGGGGAACAATGAGCAGTTCTTC
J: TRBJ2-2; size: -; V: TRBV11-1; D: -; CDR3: CASSGGRRWGPNTGELFF; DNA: TGTGCCAGCAGCGGCGGGCGGCGGTGGGGCCCGAACACCGGGGAGCTGTTTTTT
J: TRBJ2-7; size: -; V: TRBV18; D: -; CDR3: CASSPQGLASYEQYF; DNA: TGTGCCAGCTCACCACAGGGGCTAGCGTCCTACGAGCAGTACTTC
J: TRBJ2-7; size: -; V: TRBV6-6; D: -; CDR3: CASSYSTSYEQYF; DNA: TGTGCCAGCAGTTACTCGACCTCCTACGAGCAGTACTTC
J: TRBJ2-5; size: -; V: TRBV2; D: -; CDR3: CASREGGETQYF; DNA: TGTGCCAGCAGGGAAGGGGGTGAGACCCAGTACTTC
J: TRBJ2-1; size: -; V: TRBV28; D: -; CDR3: CASIPGVGPDEQFF; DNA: TGTGCCAGCATCCCGGGGGTGGGCCCGGATGAGCAGTTCTTC
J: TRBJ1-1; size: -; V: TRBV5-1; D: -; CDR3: CASSPDSNTEAFF; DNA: TGCGCCAGCAGCCCCGACAGCAACACTGAAGCTTTCTTT
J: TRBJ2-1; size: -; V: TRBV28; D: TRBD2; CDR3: CASSLSGRGSYNEQFF; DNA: TGTGCCAGCAGTTTATCGGGGAGGGGATCCTACAATGAGCAGTTCTTC
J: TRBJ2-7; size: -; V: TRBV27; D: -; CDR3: CASSLSLPGLPPYEQYF; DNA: TGTGCCAGCAGTTTATCTCTACCAGGCCTTCCCCCCTACGAGCAGTACTTC
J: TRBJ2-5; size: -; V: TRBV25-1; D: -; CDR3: CASSDVRGAEETQYF; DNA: TGTGCCAGCAGTGATGTTCGGGGGGCTGAAGAGACCCAGTACTTC
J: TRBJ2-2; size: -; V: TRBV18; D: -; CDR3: CASSPPWAGTGELFF; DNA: TGTGCCAGCTCACCACCTTGGGCCGGGACCGGGGAGCTGTTTTTT